This T cell receptor (beta chain) was sequenced for a study of spatial heterogeneity in lung cancer (dated by TCRdb to the late 2010s). A note on the overall study: Beta-chain transcripts were consistently detected in greater numbers than alpha-chain transcripts, which likely reflected higher beta-chain transcript abundance. In tumor regions, TCR transcript counts showed a strong correlation with a T cell transcriptional module score derived from matched bulk RNA-seq. In the raw uncorrected reads, each unique combination of TCR and UMI appeared on average more than ten times. In non-small cell lung cancer, the study made a quantitative comparison of TCR alpha and beta repertoires among multiple tumor regions, matched nontumor lung and blood. Both alpha and beta chains were TCR-sequenced in fewer than 250 tumor regions, under 80 matched nontumor lung samples and roughly 50 PBMC samples obtained at surgery. Nonsynonymous mutation counts, determined by whole-exome sequencing of tumor tissue, were related to TCR repertoire features. Overall results and qualifications from the work: The tumor nonsynonymous mutation count correlated with the number of expanded intratumoral alpha and beta TCRs. TCR-seq coverage of tumor T cells was estimated to be only roughly 7.3% for alpha chains and 13% for beta chains. Counts of ubiquitous and regional expanded TCRs were found to correlate with counts of ubiquitous and regional nonsynonymous mutations, respectively. Confirming at a functional level the hypothesis that regional TCRs recognize regional mutations was considered to require additional single-cell paired TCR alpha and beta sequencing.

The time point label here, explained by the study, means: sample taken at primary tumor resection. The donors were 72 patients from the lung TRACERx cohort who had early-stage, untreated non-small cell lung cancer. TCR sequencing used whole RNA extracted from tumor and nontumor lung tissue, or from cryopreserved PBMC samples, without cell sorting. Patients were selected for TCR sequencing only if sufficient RNA was available from at least two tumor regions. Tumor and adjacent nontumor lung specimens were reviewed by a lung pathologist before selection. This clonotype is considered medium-sized (0.01 to 0.1%). Its antigen has not been determined. No clone much larger than this one lies a single base away; base qualities are absent. The library was prepared using 5' RACE. Reads for this sample came from a NextSeq 500. The TCR library protocol attached a unique molecular identifier to each TCR cDNA molecule to allow correction of PCR and sequencing errors. As for how the authors treated the data: Decombinator tools were used for TCR identification, UMI-based error correction and CDR3 extraction. Expanded TCRs were defined as those above a frequency of 2 per 1,000, corresponding to the top 1% of the tumor frequency distribution. Expanded tumor TCRs were classed as regional if statistically deemed absent (corrected P<0.05) from at least one tumor region, otherwise ubiquitous. Rényi diversity was computed with the R vegan package after subsampling each repertoire 100 times to 5,000 TCRs. To build CDR3 similarity networks, amino acid triplet string-kernel similarity was used, and CDR3s were connected when their pairwise similarity was above 0.82. The public sequencing data were trimmed at Q25 with fastp and processed into clonotypes with MiXCR by TCRdb, which kept only in-frame beta chains. Rows with one shared CDR3 protein collapse into an entry with the most common genes and DNA. It is TCRdb's table, rather than the study itself, that gives the V and J calls and clone size. The sample has about 28,000 distinct CDR3 sequences on record, approximately 7% of them singletons. Approximately 25% of the sample is held by the ten biggest clonotypes.

The CDR3 measures 13 amino acids from cysteine to phenylalanine. The kept DNA is CDR3 alone, 39 bases in frame from the first base. Trimming takes 5 bases from V and 4 bases from J, and the germline ends sit 15 bases apart. CDR1 and CDR2, per the germline V gene (reference sequence), are DFQATT and SNEGSKA. This clonotype was sampled from a male donor with early-stage non-small cell lung cancer. The chain uses TRBV20-1 and TRBJ2-7; no D gene can be assigned with confidence. This material consisted of lung tumor tissue, taken at surgery. The nucleotides are TGCAGTGCTGGGCCGAAAGAAATTTACGAGCAGTACTTC. Its translation is CSAGPKEIYEQYF.